This T cell receptor (beta chain) was identified during a study of blood T cell repertoires in COVID-19. Looking at the study overall: Specimens from acute and convalescent COVID-19 originated in the United States, Italy and Spain.

Original processing notes: Reference gene primer amplification gave nucleated cell count estimates. Profiled with immunoSEQ multiplex PCR; TCRdb holds only in-frame clones, not every one. V, J and clone size are those of that table, while D and trimming were read from the DNA. The sample lists some 25,000 clones, 90% seen once, with about 11% in the top ten. The V gene end was trimmed by 3 bases and the J gene end by 8 bases; junction bases not matched to a gene: 20. Germline V gene lookup returns CDR1 SGDLS and CDR2 YYNGEE. The CDR3 has 19 amino acids. This rearrangement joins TRBV9 to TRBJ2-1, with TRBD2 matching 10 bases. This TCR derives from a man in his sixties or seventies with acute or convalescent COVID-19. The sequencing input was peripheral blood. The CDR3, as DNA: TGTGCCAGCAGCGCTCAGGGGGCTAGCGGGAGCCGTTTGGGGGATGAGCAGTTCTTC. Its translation is CASSAQGASGSRLGDEQFF.